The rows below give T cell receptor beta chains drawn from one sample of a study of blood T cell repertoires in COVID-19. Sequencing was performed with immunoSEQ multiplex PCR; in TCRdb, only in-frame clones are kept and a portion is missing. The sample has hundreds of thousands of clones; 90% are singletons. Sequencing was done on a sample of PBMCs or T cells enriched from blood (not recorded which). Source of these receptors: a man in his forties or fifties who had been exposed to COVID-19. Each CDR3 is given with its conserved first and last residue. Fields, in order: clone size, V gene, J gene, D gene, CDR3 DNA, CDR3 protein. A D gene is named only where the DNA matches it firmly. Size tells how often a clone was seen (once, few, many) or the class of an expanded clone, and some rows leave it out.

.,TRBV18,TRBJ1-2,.,TGTGCCAGCTCACCAGGGGCGCGGATGAACTATGGCTACACCTTC,CASSPGARMNYGYTF
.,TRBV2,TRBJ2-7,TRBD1,TGTGCCAGCAGTGTTTCGCCAGGGGGCTACGAGCAGTACTTC,CASSVSPGGYEQYF
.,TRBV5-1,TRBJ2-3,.,TGCGCCAGCAGCGTTCAAGGGGCTCCAGCCACAGATACGCAGTATTTT,CASSVQGAPATDTQYF
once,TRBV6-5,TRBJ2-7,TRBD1,TGTGCCAGCAGTTACCTTTGGGACAGGGAAAGGTACTTC,CASSYLWDRERYF
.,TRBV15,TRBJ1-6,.,TGTGCCACCAGCATTGACACAGATTCACCCCTCCACTTT,CATSIDTDSPLHF
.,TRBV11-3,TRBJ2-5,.,TGTGCCAGCAGCTTAAACAAAGAACAAGAGACCCAGTACTTC,CASSLNKEQETQYF
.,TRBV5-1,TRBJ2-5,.,TGCGCCAGCAGCTTTGGACAGATAGAAGAGACCCAGTACTTC,CASSFGQIEETQYF
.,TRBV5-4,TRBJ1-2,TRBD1,TGTGCCAGCAGCGACAGGGGGAACTATGGCTACACCTTC,CASSDRGNYGYTF
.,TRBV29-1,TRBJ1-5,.,TGCAGCGTTGAATTTGGGGCCGCGCAGCCCCAGCATTTT,CSVEFGAAQPQHF
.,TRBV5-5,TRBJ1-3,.,TGTGCCAGCAGCGGTCGGACACATTCTGGAAACACCATATATTTT,CASSGRTHSGNTIYF
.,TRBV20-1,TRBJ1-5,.,TGCAGTGCTAGTTACACGGGGGGCCGCAATCAGCCCCAGCATTTT,CSASYTGGRNQPQHF
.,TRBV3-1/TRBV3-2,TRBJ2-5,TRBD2,TGTGCCAGCAGCCGGAACGGGGGGGCGGAGACCCAGTACTTC,CASSRNGGAETQYF
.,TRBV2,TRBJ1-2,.,TGTGCCAGCAGTCAGGAAGGCACTAACTATGGCTACACCTTC,CASSQEGTNYGYTF
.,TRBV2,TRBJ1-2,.,TGTGCCACCGCCCAACATAACTATGGCTACACCTTC,CATAQHNYGYTF
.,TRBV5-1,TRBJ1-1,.,TGCGCCAGCAGCTTGGAGGGGCCCCTAGGCGGTAACACTGAAGCTTTCTTT,CASSLEGPLGGNTEAFF
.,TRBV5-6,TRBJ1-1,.,TGTGCCAGCAGCCCCGGGACTGAAATTGAAGCTTTCTTT,CASSPGTEIEAFF
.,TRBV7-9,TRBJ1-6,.,TGTGCCAGCGGTGGGTCGGGGTCCTATAATTCACCCCTCCACTTT,CASGGSGSYNSPLHF
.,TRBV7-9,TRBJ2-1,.,TGTGCCAGCAGCCGGGTCACCTCGCAGGGGCAGTTCTTC,CASSRVTSQGQFF
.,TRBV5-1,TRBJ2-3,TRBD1,TGCGCCAGCAGTCCAGGGGGAAGTACAGATACGCAGTATTTT,CASSPGGSTDTQYF
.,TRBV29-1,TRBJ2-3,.,TGCAGCGTTGGGTCAATGGCCCTCACAGATACGCAGTATTTT,CSVGSMALTDTQYF
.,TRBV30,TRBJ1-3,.,TGTGCCTGGAGTGAGGGAGGGGAAATCCCTGGAAACACCATATATTTT,CAWSEGGEIPGNTIYF
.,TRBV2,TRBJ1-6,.,TGTGCCAGCAGTGAAGCGCTTCGGTCTCGGGGTACACCCCTCCACTTT,CASSEALRSRGTPLHF
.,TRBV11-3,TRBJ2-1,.,TGTGCCAGCAGCTTAAGGGGGAGCTCCTACAATGAGCAGTTCTTC,CASSLRGSSYNEQFF